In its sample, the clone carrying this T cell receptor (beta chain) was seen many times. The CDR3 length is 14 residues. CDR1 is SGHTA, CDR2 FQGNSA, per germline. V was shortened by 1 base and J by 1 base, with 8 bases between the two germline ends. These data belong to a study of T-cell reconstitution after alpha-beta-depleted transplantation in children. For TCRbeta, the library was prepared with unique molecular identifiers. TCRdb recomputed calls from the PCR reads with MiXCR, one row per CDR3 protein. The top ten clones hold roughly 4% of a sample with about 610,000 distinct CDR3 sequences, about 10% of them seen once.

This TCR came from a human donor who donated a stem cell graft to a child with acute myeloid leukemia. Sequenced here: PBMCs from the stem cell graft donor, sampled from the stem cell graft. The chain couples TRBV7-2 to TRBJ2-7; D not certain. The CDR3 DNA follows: TGTGCCAGCAGCTTAGAGCTCAGTTCCTACGAGCAGTACTTC. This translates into CASSLELSSYEQYF.